This entry lists 32 T cell receptor beta chains sequenced from one sample in a study of regulatory T cells in long-lasting Graves disease. Both iRepertoire HTBI primers and Arm-PCR of CDR3 regions were used to build the TCR beta libraries. TCRdb passed the multiplex PCR reads through MiXCR, listing each CDR3 protein once. In the table there are over 300,000 distinct CDR3 sequences, around a fifth of which are singletons. Noted time point: persistent/refractory GD, antithyroid drugs over 5 years with positive TRAb. The TCR library was made from RNA that had been extracted from PBMCs in TRIzol. The input for sequencing was peripheral blood mononuclear cells (PBMCs), taken when the disease was refractory, from a patient treated with antithyroid drugs. The source is a female donor with Graves disease.

The V gene is TRBV3-1, the J gene TRBJ1-6, with TRBD1 as a possible D gene (5 bases). V lost 4 bases to trimming and J lost 11 bases, with 15 bases between them. The CDR3 length is 14 residues. Per the germline V gene, CDR1 is LGHDT and CDR2 is YNNKEL (reference sequence). The CDR3 protein is CASSLTAQDPPLHF. CDR3 coding DNA: TGTGCCAGCAGCCTGACAGCCCAAGACCCACCCCTCCACTTT.

This clonotype was detected ten times or more. The chain links TRBV6-5 to TRBJ2-7; D call uncertain. Germline V CDR1 and CDR2: MNHEY, SVGAGI. The V end was cut by 2 bases, the J end by 5 bases, with 7 bases between. The CDR3 is made up of 12 amino acids. CDR3 nucleotide sequence: TGTGCCAGCAGTTACGCGACCGACGAGCAGTACTTC. This sequence encodes CASSYATDEQYF.

This clonotype was observed a handful of times. This rearrangement joins TRBV7-2 to TRBJ2-1; 8 bases are shared with TRBD2. J lost 2 bases, V lost 5 bases, and 2 bases had no gene match. Germline assignment: CDR1 SGHTA and CDR2 FQGNSA. The CDR3 has 14 residues. The CDR3 sequence is CASSPGGAYNEQFF. In DNA form, the CDR3 reads TGTGCCAGCAGCCCCGGGGGGGCCTACAATGAGCAGTTCTTC. The whole variable domain, filled in from reference TRBV7-2 and TRBJ2-1, reads GAGVSQSPSNKVTEKGKDVELRCDPISGHTALYWYRQSLGQGLEFLIYFQGNSAPDKSGLPSDRFSAERTGGSVSTLTIQRTQQEDSAVYLCASSPGGAYNEQFFGPGTRLTVL.

This clonotype was counted between two and nine times. This chain joins TRBV2 and TRBJ2-2, with TRBD2 matching 14 bases. The germline gives CDR1 SNHLY, CDR2 FYNNEI. V lost 7 bases to trimming and J lost 8 bases; unmatched junction nucleotides: 6. The length of the CDR3 is 15 residues. The CDR3 here is CASISGLAGVGELFF. The CDR3 nucleotides are TGTGCCAGCATTTCGGGACTAGCGGGAGTTGGGGAGCTGTTTTTT.

This clonotype was detected ten times or more. The chain links TRBV28 to TRBJ2-4; D is unresolved. In germline, CDR1 is MDHEN, CDR2 SYDVKM. Between the trimmed V and J ends, which lost 6 bases and 7 bases, there was a span of 19 bases. This CDR3 region has 15 residues. In DNA form, the CDR3 reads TGTGCCAGCAGCCAAGGGTTCGGTGCCCAGAACATTCAGTACTTC. This encodes CASSQGFGAQNIQYF.

This clonotype was observed a few times. The CDR3 protein is CSASKSGTENSPLHF. The CDR3 DNA sequence: TGCAGTGCTAGCAAAAGCGGGACAGAGAATTCACCCCTCCACTTT. This chain uses TRBV20-1 with TRBJ1-6; 7 bases match TRBD1. V was pared by 3 bases and J by 7 bases, with 9 bases of the junction left unmatched. This CDR3 is built from 15 residues. Germline assignment: CDR1 DFQATT and CDR2 SNEGSKA (reference sequence).

This clonotype was recorded many times. The chain links TRBV20-1 to TRBJ2-7; the D gene is possibly TRBD1 (5 bases). Trimming removed 5 bases from V and 4 bases from J, with 15 bases in between. The CDR3 spans 13 residues. Germline CDR1 and CDR2: DFQATT and SNEGSKA (reference sequence). For the CDR3, the DNA is TGCAGTGCTCCAACAGGTTTACGGTACGAGCAGTACTTC. The encoded protein is CSAPTGLRYEQYF.

There are many counts of this clonotype. The CDR3 DNA sequence: TGTGCCAGCAGCCGTACGCGTGGGGGACCCTACGAGCAGTACTTC. Its translation is CASSRTRGGPYEQYF. The V call is TRBV6-1, the J call TRBJ2-7; D may match TRBD1 or TRBD2 (5 bases each). CDR1 and CDR2 from the germline V gene are MNHNS and SASEGT. The CDR3 has 15 amino acids. The ends were cut back, 6 bases at V and 2 bases at J, with 17 bases in the middle.

This clonotype has only a few counts. A single base separates this from a much larger clone, so it may be a read error. The gene calls are TRBV20-1 and TRBJ1-4, with D perhaps TRBD1 (5 bases). With 6 bases removed from V and 3 bases from J, the gap between germline ends came to 14 bases. The CDR3 sequence is 14 residues long. Germline V lookup: CDR1 DFQATT, CDR2 SNEGSKA (reference sequence). CDR3 nucleotide sequence: TGCAGTGCGGCCCCGGGACGGGCTAATGAAAAACTGTTTTTT. It encodes CSAAPGRANEKLFF.

The gene calls are TRBV10-2 and TRBJ2-7; the D gene is possibly TRBD2 (7 bases). This CDR3 has 14 residues. Trimming took 7 bases from V and 5 from J, leaving 18 bases between them. Germline V lookup: CDR1 WSHSY, CDR2 SAAADI. CDR3 coding DNA: TGCGCCAGCAACGCTGGGGGGGGCCGGAACGAGCAGTACTTC. Translation gives CASNAGGGRNEQYF.

This clonotype has only a few counts. The rearrangement joins TRBV5-1 to TRBJ1-1; a possible D gene is TRBD1 (6 bases). CDR3 length equals 14 residues. With 4 bases removed from V and 4 bases from J, the gap between germline ends came to 14 bases. Germline CDR1 and CDR2: SGHRS and YFSETQ. The CDR3 region is CASSLLQGPTEAFF. In DNA form, the CDR3 reads TGCGCCAGCAGCCTCCTCCAGGGGCCCACTGAAGCTTTCTTT.

This clonotype was seen at least ten times. The J gene is TRBJ2-7, the V gene TRBV7-9; unclear D gene. Germline assignment: CDR1 SEHNR and CDR2 FQNEAQ (reference sequence). The CDR3 covers 11 residues. The V and J ends lost 3 bases and 5 bases respectively, with 5 bases between them. The CDR3 DNA reads TGTGCCAGCAGCTTGATGGACGAGCAGTACTTC. It encodes CASSLMDEQYF. Variable domain in full (rest from reference TRBV7-9 and TRBJ2-7): DTGVSQNPRHKITKRGQNVTFRCDPISEHNRLYWYRQTLGQGPEFLTYFQNEAQLEKSRLLSDRFSAERPKGSFSTLEIQRTEQGDSAMYLCASSLMDEQYFGPGTRLTVT.

There are a few counts of this clonotype. The CDR3 DNA is TGTGCCAGCAGCGTAGCTCCGGTAGGGGAGACCCAGTACTTC. Its translation is CASSVAPVGETQYF. The V gene is TRBV9, the J gene TRBJ2-5; D unclear. The CDR3 contains 14 residues. Per germline, CDR1 SGDLS and CDR2 YYNGEE. V lost 0 bases to trimming and J lost 5 bases, with 11 bases between them.

The rearrangement joins TRBV18 to TRBJ1-1; tentative D call: TRBD1 (6 bases). This CDR3 contains 13 residues. The germline CDR1 and CDR2 sequences are KGHSH and LQKENI. Between the trimmed V and J ends, which lost 8 bases and 2 bases, there was a span of 12 bases. The CDR3 loop is CASGQGSNTEAFF. CDR3 coding DNA: TGTGCCAGCGGGCAGGGGTCTAACACTGAAGCTTTCTTT.

This clonotype has more than one count but fewer than ten. This chain links TRBV20-1 with TRBJ2-7; the match to TRBD1 covers 11 bases. The CDR3 is 15 amino acids. V shed 0 bases, J shed 1 base, and the junction held 2 bases outside the gene matches. The germline CDR1 and CDR2 sequences are DFQATT and SNEGSKA (reference sequence). CDR3 in DNA: TGCAGTGCTAGAGATGGGACAGGGGGATCCTACGAGCAGTACTTC. Translation gives CSARDGTGGSYEQYF.

About this clonotype itself: The junction differs from germline at one of its ends, possibly a read error. The chain recombines TRBV12-3 or TRBV12-4 with TRBJ1-2; possible D gene TRBD1, 6 bases. This CDR3 has 13 amino acids. The CDR3 region has the DNA TGTGCCAGCAGGCTGACAGGACTCTATGGCTTCACCTTC. Translating gives CASRLTGLYGFTF.

This clonotype was recorded at least ten times. This chain uses TRBV2 with TRBJ1-5; perhaps TRBD1 as D (6 bases). Germline loops: CDR1 SNHLY, CDR2 FYNNEI. The ends were cut back, 6 bases at V and 0 bases at J, with 12 bases in the middle. This CDR3 is 15 amino acids long. This CDR3 reads CASRDRGGSNQPQHF. In DNA form, the CDR3 reads TGTGCCAGCAGGGATCGAGGGGGTAGCAATCAGCCCCAGCATTTT.

This clonotype was seen ten or more times. One junction end disagrees with the germline gene, perhaps due to a read error. The chain combines TRBV5-1 with TRBJ1-1, with 7 positions matching TRBD1. Germline CDR1 SGHRS, CDR2 YFSETQ. This CDR3 is built from 15 residues. CDR3 region: CASSLETGLNTEAFF. CDR3 DNA: TGCGCCAGCAGCTTAGAGACAGGGTTGAATACTGAAGCTTTCTTT.

This clonotype came up a few times. The chain recombines TRBV15 with TRBJ1-1; D ambiguous. Looked up from germline, CDR1 is LNHNV and CDR2 is YYDKDF (reference sequence). This CDR3 is 15 amino acids long. Trimming stripped 1 base from V and 6 bases from J, with 15 bases between. CDR3 sequence (DNA): TGTGCCACCAGCAGAGCCCGGTCGGGAGGCGCTGAAGCTTTCTTT. Translation: CATSRARSGGAEAFF.

This clonotype was counted between two and nine times. The chain couples TRBV29-1 to TRBJ2-5; D not resolved. Germline V gives CDR1 SQVTM, CDR2 ANQGSEA. The V gene lost 7 bases and the J gene lost 4 bases, with 16 bases spanning the gap. The CDR3 is made up of 13 amino acids. Here the CDR3 reads CSAEPRPGETQYF. The CDR3 nucleotides are TGCAGCGCCGAACCCAGACCTGGAGAGACCCAGTACTTC.

This clonotype was counted between two and nine times. This chain uses TRBV7-2 with TRBJ2-7, with unresolved D. The germline CDR1 and CDR2 sequences are SGHTA and FQGNSA. V shed 0 bases and J shed 1 base, with 7 bases lying between them. CDR3 length: 14 amino acids. The CDR3: CASSLARASYEQYF. The CDR3, as DNA: TGTGCCAGCAGCTTAGCGCGCGCTTCCTACGAGCAGTACTTC.

This clonotype was seen a handful of times. The chain employs TRBV12-3 or TRBV12-4 and TRBJ2-5; D is ambiguous. The CDR3 is made up of 14 amino acids. The V and J ends lost 1 base and 5 bases respectively, with 11 bases between them. The CDR3 nucleotides read TGTGCCAGCAGTTTAGTGGCCGGAAGGGAGACCCAGTACTTC. Protein sequence: CASSLVAGRETQYF.

In the case of this clonotype: At one end, the junction sequence differs from germline, possibly due to a read error. V gene TRBV4-3 combines with J gene TRBJ1-5; D unclear. Germline-derived CDR1 and CDR2 are LGHNA and YSLEER. CDR3 length: 15 residues. This CDR3 is CTSSQDRRGNQPQHF. For the CDR3, the DNA is TGCACCAGCAGCCAAGACCGTAGAGGCAATCAGCCCCAGCATTTT.

Only a few counts were recorded for this clonotype. The chain joins TRBV4-2 to TRBJ1-1; D perhaps matches TRBD1 (6 bases). V was cut by 0 bases and J by 7 bases, with 12 bases left in between. There are 14 residues in the CDR3. Looked up from germline, CDR1 is LGHNA and CDR2 is YNFKEQ. CDR3 sequence: CASSQDAGVDEAFF. CDR3 bases: TGTGCCAGCAGCCAAGATGCAGGGGTGGATGAAGCTTTCTTT.

The chain couples TRBV6-1 to TRBJ1-3; possibly TRBD1 for D (6 bases). Germline CDR1 and CDR2: MNHNS and SASEGT. The CDR3 totals 16 residues. Trimming took off 2 bases at V and 0 bases at J, with 11 bases between the two ends. For the CDR3, the DNA is TGTGCCAGCAGTGAAAGGGGGAGAGGCTCTGGAAACACCATATATTTT. It translates to CASSERGRGSGNTIYF.

This clonotype showed up just a few times. The chain is built from TRBV6-1 and TRBJ2-2; 8 bases are shared with TRBD2. This CDR3 spans 17 amino acids. V was clipped by 5 bases and J by 3 bases; unmatched bases: 11. The V gene's germline CDR1 is MNHNS and CDR2 SASEGT. The CDR3 spells CASSRYAAGVYTGELFF. In nucleotides, the CDR3 is TGTGCCAGCAGTCGATACGCAGCGGGAGTCTACACCGGGGAGCTGTTTTTT.

This chain joins TRBV7-2 and TRBJ1-5, with D possibly being TRBD1 (5 bases). Trimming cost V 5 bases and J 3 bases, with 17 bases left between them. Germline V gives CDR1 SGHTA, CDR2 FQGNSA. CDR3 size: 16 residues. CDR3 sequence (DNA): TGTGCCAGCAGCCCATCCTGGCCAGGGTACAATCAGCCCCAGCATTTT. This translates into CASSPSWPGYNQPQHF.

In this sample, this clonotype turned up a few times. V is TRBV12-3 or TRBV12-4 and J is TRBJ1-1; the D is unclear. The CDR3 extends over 14 amino acids. V shed 4 bases and J shed 3 bases, with 12 bases lying between them. The CDR3 nucleotides read TGTGCCAGCAGTTCTAATACGGGTTACACTGAAGCTTTCTTT. This gives the protein CASSSNTGYTEAFF.

As concerns this clonotype: A single base separates this from a much larger clone, so it may be a read error. This rearrangement joins TRBV6-4 to TRBJ1-2; 9 bases match TRBD1. The CDR3 covers 17 residues. Germline V gives CDR1 MRHNA, CDR2 SNTAGT. The CDR3 protein is CGSSDQTPGQGSYGYTF. Written as DNA, the CDR3 is TGTGGCAGCAGCGATCAGACCCCGGGACAGGGTTCCTATGGCTACACCTTC.

This chain joins TRBV4-1 and TRBJ1-5, with unresolved D. Trimming pared 4 bases from V and 6 bases from J, leaving 10 bases between. The CDR3 has 13 residues. The germline V gene has CDR1 MGHRA and CDR2 YSYEKL. This CDR3 is CASSRLEGQPQHF. The CDR3 DNA sequence: TGCGCCAGCAGCCGGCTAGAAGGTCAGCCCCAGCATTTT.

This clonotype was counted ten times or more. Relative to the germline gene, one junction end is altered; a read error may explain this. The rearrangement links TRBV7-9 to TRBJ2-6; D might be TRBD1 (5 bases). The CDR3 length is 15 residues. The V gene's germline CDR1 is SEHNR and CDR2 FQNEAQ (reference sequence). The CDR3 nucleotides are TGTGCCAGCAGTTTAGCAGGGTCTGGGGCCAACGTCCTGACTTTC. Translating it yields CASSLAGSGANVLTF. Combining the CDR3 with reference TRBV7-9 and TRBJ2-6 gives the whole variable domain DTGVSQNPRHKITKRGQNVTFRCDPISEHNRLYWYRQTLGQGPEFLTYFQNEAQLEKSRLLSDRFSAERPKGSFSTLEIQRTEQGDSAMYLCASSLAGSGANVLTFGAGSRLTVL.

This clonotype was counted a few times. The V and J genes are TRBV19 and TRBJ1-2; no firm D call. V shed 10 bases and J shed 4 bases, with 10 bases lying between them. The CDR3 has 11 residues. Germline V lookup: CDR1 LNHDA, CDR2 SQIVND (reference sequence). In nucleotides, the CDR3 is TGTGCCACCCTTATGCCCTATGGCTACACCTTC. It yields the protein CATLMPYGYTF.